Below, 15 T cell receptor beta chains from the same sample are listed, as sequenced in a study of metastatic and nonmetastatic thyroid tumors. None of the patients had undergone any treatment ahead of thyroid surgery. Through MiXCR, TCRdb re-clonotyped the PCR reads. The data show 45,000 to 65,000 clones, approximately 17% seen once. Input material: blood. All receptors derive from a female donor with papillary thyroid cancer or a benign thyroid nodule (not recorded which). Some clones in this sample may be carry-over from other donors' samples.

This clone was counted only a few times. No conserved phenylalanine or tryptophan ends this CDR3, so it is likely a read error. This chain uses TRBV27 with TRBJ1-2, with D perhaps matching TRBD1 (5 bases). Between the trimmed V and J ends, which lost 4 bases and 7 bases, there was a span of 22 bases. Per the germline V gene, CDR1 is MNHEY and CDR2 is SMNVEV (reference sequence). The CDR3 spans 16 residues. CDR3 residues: CASSSPARGGPGGYTI. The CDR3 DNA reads TGTGCCAGCAGTTCCCCCGCCCGGGGGGGACCGGGTGGCTACACCATC.

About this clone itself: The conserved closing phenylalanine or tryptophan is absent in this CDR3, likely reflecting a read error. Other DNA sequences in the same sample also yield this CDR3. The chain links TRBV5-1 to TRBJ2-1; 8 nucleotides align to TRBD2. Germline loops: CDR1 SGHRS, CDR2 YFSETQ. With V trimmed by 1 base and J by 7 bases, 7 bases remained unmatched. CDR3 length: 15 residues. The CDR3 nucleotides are TGCGCCAGCAGCTTGCAGAGCGGGAGAGGAAATGAGCAGTTCCTC. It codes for CASSLQSGRGNEQFL.

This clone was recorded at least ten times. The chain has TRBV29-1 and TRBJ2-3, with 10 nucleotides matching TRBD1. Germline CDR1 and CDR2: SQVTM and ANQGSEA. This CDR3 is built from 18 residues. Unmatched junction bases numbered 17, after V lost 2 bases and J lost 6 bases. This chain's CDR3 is CSVESGGDRGLLIDTQYF. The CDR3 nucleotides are TGCAGCGTTGAATCAGGCGGCGACAGGGGGCTGCTAATTGATACGCAGTATTTT.

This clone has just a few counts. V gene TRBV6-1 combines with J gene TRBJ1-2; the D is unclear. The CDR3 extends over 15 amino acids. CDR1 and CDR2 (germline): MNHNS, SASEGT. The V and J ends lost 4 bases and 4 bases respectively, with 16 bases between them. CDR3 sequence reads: CASSARRTSVYGYTF. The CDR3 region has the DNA TGTGCCAGCAGTGCGCGCCGCACTAGCGTCTATGGCTACACCTTC.

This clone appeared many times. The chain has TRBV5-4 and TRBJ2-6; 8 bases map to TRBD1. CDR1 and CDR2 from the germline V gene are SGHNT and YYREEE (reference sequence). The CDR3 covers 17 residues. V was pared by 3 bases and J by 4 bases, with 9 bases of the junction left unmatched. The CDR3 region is CASSSRTGRSGANVLTF. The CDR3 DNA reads TGTGCCAGCAGCTCTAGGACAGGGCGATCAGGGGCCAACGTCCTGACTTTC.

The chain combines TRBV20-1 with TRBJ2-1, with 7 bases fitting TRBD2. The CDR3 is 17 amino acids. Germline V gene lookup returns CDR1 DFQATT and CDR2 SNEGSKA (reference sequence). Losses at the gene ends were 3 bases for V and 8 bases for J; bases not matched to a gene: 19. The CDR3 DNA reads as TGCAGTGCTAGGGGCATTCCCGGGACTATCTGGAGATATGAGCAGTTCTTC. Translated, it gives CSARGIPGTIWRYEQFF.

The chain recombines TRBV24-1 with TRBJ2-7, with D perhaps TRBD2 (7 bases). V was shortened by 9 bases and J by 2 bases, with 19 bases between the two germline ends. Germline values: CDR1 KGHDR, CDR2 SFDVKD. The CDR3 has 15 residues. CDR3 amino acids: CATPRGGGEAYEQYF. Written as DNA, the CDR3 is TGTGCCACCCCAAGAGGGGGGGGGGAGGCCTACGAGCAGTACTTC.

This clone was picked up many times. The CDR3 is CASSFGLPGSSGREETQYF. The CDR3 DNA is TGTGCCAGCAGTTTCGGGCTCCCTGGGTCTAGCGGGAGGGAGGAGACCCAGTACTTC. The chain combines TRBV28 with TRBJ2-5, with 12 bases identical to TRBD2. Germline CDR1 is MDHEN and CDR2 is SYDVKM. The CDR3 has 19 residues. Trimming at V came to 3 bases and at J to 5 bases, leaving 16 bases not matched to a gene.

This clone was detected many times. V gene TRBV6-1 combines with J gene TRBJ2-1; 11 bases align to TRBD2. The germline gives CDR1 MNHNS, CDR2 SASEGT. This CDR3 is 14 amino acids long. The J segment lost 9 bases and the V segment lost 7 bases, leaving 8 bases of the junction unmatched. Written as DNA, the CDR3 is TGTGCCAGCAAAATTAGCGGGAGGGCCGGTGAGCAGTTCTTC. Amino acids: CASKISGRAGEQFF.

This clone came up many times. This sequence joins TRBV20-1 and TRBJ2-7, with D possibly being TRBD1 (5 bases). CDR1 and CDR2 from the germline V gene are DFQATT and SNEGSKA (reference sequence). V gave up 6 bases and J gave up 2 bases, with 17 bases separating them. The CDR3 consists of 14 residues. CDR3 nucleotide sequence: TGCAGTGCAACCGGCGACAGCCTCACCTACGAGCAGTACTTC. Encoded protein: CSATGDSLTYEQYF.

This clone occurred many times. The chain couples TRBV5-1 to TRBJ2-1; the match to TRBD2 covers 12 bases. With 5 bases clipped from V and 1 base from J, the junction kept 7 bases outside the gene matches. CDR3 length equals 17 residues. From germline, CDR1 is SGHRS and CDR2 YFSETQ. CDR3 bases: TGCGCCAGCAGTGCTAGCGGGAGGGCCGAGTCCTACAATGAGCAGTTCTTC. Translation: CASSASGRAESYNEQFF.

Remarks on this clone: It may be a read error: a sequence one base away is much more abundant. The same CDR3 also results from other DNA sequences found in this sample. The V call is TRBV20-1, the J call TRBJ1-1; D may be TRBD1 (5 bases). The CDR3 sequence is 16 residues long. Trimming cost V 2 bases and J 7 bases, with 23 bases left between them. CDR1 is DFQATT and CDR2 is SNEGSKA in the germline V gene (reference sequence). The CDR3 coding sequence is TGCAGTGCTAGACCCCTCCAGGGTGGCGACGTCATTGAAGCTTTCTTT. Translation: CSARPLQGGDVIEAFF.

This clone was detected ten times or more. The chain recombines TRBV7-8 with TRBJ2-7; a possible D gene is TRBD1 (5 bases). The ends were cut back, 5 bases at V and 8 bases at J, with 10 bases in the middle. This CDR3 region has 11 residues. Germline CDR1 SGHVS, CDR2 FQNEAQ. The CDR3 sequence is CASSTRQKQYF. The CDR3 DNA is TGTGCCAGCAGCACCCGACAGAAGCAGTACTTC.

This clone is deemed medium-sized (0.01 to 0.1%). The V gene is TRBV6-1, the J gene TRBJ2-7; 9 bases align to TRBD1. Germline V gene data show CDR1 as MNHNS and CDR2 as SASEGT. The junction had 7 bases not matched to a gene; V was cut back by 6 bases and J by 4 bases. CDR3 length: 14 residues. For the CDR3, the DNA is TGTGCCAGCAGCCTACTGGGACAGGGTTACGAGCAGTACTTC. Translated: CASSLLGQGYEQYF.

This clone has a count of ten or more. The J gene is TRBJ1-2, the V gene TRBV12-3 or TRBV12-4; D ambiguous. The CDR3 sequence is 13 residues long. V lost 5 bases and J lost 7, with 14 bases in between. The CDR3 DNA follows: TGTGCCAGCAGTCTCCACATAATTGGTGGCTACACCTTC. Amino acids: CASSLHIIGGYTF.